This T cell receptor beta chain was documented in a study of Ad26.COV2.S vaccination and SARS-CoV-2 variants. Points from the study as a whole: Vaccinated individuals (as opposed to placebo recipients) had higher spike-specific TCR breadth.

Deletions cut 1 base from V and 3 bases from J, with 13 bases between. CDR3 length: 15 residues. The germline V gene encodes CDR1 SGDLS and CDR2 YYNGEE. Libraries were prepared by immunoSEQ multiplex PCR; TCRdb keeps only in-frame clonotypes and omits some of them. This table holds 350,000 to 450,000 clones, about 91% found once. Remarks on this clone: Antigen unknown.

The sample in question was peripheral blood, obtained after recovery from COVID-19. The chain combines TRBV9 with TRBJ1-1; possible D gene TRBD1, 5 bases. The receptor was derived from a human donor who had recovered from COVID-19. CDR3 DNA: TGTGCCAGCAGCGTAAGCAACCAGGGCGACACTGAAGCTTTCTTT. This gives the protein CASSVSNQGDTEAFF.